This entry lists 16 T cell receptor beta chains sequenced from one sample in a study of blood T cell repertoires in COVID-19. Clones were sequenced by immunoSEQ multiplex PCR, and TCRdb holds only the in-frame ones, with some missing. The sample has 260,000 or so clones, 88% seen once. Source material: peripheral blood. These receptors originate from a man between 18 and 29 years old with active or convalescent COVID-19.

The genes are TRBV6-2 or TRBV6-3 and TRBJ2-7; 12 bases line up with TRBD2. After removal of 2 bases from V and 0 bases from J, the junction contained 14 bases not matched to a gene. Per germline, CDR1 MNHEY and CDR2 SVGEGT. The length of the CDR3 is 20 residues. CDR3 in DNA: TGTGCCAGCAGTTACCGAGGACTAGCGGGGCCCCATGGAAGCTCCTACGAGCAGTACTTC. Its translation: CASSYRGLAGPHGSSYEQYF.

This clone was detected once. The V call is TRBV19, the J call TRBJ1-1; 9 positions match TRBD1. CDR3 size: 12 residues. In germline, CDR1 is LNHDA, CDR2 SQIVND (reference sequence). Trimming removed 6 bases from V and 5 bases from J; junction bases left unmatched: 1. CDR3 bases: TGTGCCAGTAGGACAGGGGGTACTGAAGCTTTCTTT. Translated: CASRTGGTEAFF.

V is TRBV7-2 and J is TRBJ2-1; 8 positions match TRBD2. This CDR3 is built from 15 residues. CDR1 is SGHTA, CDR2 FQGNSA, per germline. V shed 4 bases and J 8 bases; nucleotides not matched to a gene: 10. The CDR3 here is CASSSSGGVPDEQFF. CDR3 sequence (DNA): TGTGCCAGCAGCTCCTCGGGGGGGGTCCCGGATGAGCAGTTCTTC.

The chain has TRBV19 and TRBJ1-2; no firm D call. The germline CDR1 and CDR2 sequences are LNHDA and SQIVND (reference sequence). V gave up 5 bases and J gave up 3 bases, with 7 bases separating them. CDR3 length: 12 amino acids. The CDR3 loop reads CASSFGYYGYTF. Written as DNA, the CDR3 is TGTGCCAGTAGTTTCGGGTACTATGGCTACACCTTC.

The chain joins TRBV4-1 to TRBJ2-5; 7 nucleotides line up with TRBD1. The CDR3 is 15 amino acids. V was clipped by 1 base and J by 4 bases; unmatched bases: 6. CDR1 is MGHRA and CDR2 is YSYEKL in the germline V gene. This CDR3 reads CASSQVGGQLETQYF. Here the CDR3 DNA reads TGCGCCAGCAGCCAAGTAGGGGGACAGTTAGAGACCCAGTACTTC.

This clone was picked up one time. The J gene is TRBJ2-2, the V gene TRBV24-1, with 9 bases aligning to TRBD2. The germline V gene encodes CDR1 KGHDR and CDR2 SFDVKD. CDR3 length: 18 residues. Unmatched junction bases numbered 11, after V lost 3 bases and J lost 4 bases. The DNA of the CDR3 is TGTGCCACCAGTGATGCTAGCGGGGATGAGTTGGGCACCGGGGAGCTGTTTTTT. Amino acid sequence: CATSDASGDELGTGELFF.

The rearrangement uses TRBV18 and TRBJ1-6; tentative D call: TRBD1 (6 bases). Trimming removed 3 bases at V and 7 bases at J, with 13 bases between. Per the germline V gene, CDR1 is KGHSH and CDR2 is LQKENI. The CDR3 extends over 15 amino acids. The CDR3: CASSPYRAENSPLHF. In DNA form, the CDR3 reads TGTGCCAGCTCACCTTACAGGGCAGAAAATTCACCCCTCCACTTT.

The genes are TRBV18 and TRBJ2-7, with 10 positions matching TRBD1. Germline loops: CDR1 KGHSH, CDR2 LQKENI. The CDR3 sequence is 15 residues long. The trim removed 1 base at V and 6 bases at J, leaving 6 bases unmatched. As DNA, the CDR3 is TGTGCCAGCTCACCACTCCGGGACAGGGGCTCCGAGCAGTACTTC. It encodes CASSPLRDRGSEQYF.

This rearrangement joins TRBV4-1 to TRBJ1-1, with TRBD1 matching 7 bases. The V gene end was trimmed by 3 bases and the J gene end by 1 base; junction bases not matched to a gene: 5. CDR1 is MGHRA, CDR2 YSYEKL, per germline. The CDR3 spans 15 residues. CDR3 nucleotides: TGCGCCAGCAGCCAGGGGGACAGAAAGAACACTGAAGCTTTCTTT. Protein sequence: CASSQGDRKNTEAFF.

The chain uses TRBV6-1 and TRBJ1-1, with a weak D call TRBD1 (5 bases). V shed 3 bases and J shed 0 bases, with 8 bases lying between them. The CDR3 extends over 14 amino acids. Germline lookup yields CDR1 MNHNS and CDR2 SASEGT. Here the CDR3 reads CASSETEMNTEAFF. The CDR3 bases are TGTGCCAGCAGTGAGACAGAAATGAACACTGAAGCTTTCTTT.

The genes are TRBV6-4 and TRBJ2-3, with D maybe TRBD1 (6 bases). V lost 0 bases, J lost 2 bases, and 9 bases lay in between. Germline V lookup: CDR1 MRHNA, CDR2 SNTAGT. This CDR3 contains 15 residues. The CDR3 sequence: CASSDSPGATDTQYF. The CDR3 DNA follows: TGTGCCAGCAGTGACTCCCCAGGGGCCACAGATACGCAGTATTTT.

The gene calls are TRBV6-5 and TRBJ2-2, with D possibly TRBD2 on 5 matching bases. Deletions cut 6 bases from V and 5 bases from J, with 16 bases between. CDR3 length: 15 amino acids. Germline CDR1 MNHEY, CDR2 SVGAGI. The CDR3 bases are TGTGCCAGCAGCATTGGGCCGGGCGGGACCGGGGAGCTGTTTTTT. This gives the protein CASSIGPGGTGELFF.

Here the CDR3 reads CASSYRKGTENSPLHF. CDR3 DNA sequence: TGTGCCAGCAGTTACCGTAAAGGGACTGAGAATTCACCCCTCCACTTT. This sequence joins TRBV6-5 and TRBJ1-6; D is perhaps TRBD1 (5 bases). Trimming left V 2 bases short and J 7 bases short, with 15 bases between. The CDR3 is made up of 16 amino acids. The germline V gene encodes CDR1 MNHEY and CDR2 SVGAGI.

This chain links TRBV19 with TRBJ1-4; 7 bases match TRBD1. The CDR3 totals 12 residues. Germline V gives CDR1 LNHDA, CDR2 SQIVND (reference sequence). This CDR3 is CATGTANEKLFF. For the CDR3, the DNA is TGTGCGACGGGGACAGCTAATGAAAAACTGTTTTTT.

The chain has TRBV9 and TRBJ1-2; 7 bases fit TRBD1. Per germline, CDR1 SGDLS and CDR2 YYNGEE. The CDR3 loop spans 16 amino acids. V gave up 3 bases and J gave up 6 bases; unmatched junction bases: 14. The CDR3 DNA reads as TGTGCCAGCAGCGAGCCCAGTGACAGGGTCTTTCATGGCTACACCTTC. Its protein product is CASSEPSDRVFHGYTF.

The chain joins TRBV13 to TRBJ2-5, with D possibly TRBD2 on 5 matching bases. In germline, CDR1 is PRHDT, CDR2 FYEKMQ (reference sequence). The CDR3 is made up of 14 amino acids. The V gene lost 0 bases and the J gene lost 5 bases, with 10 bases spanning the gap. CDR3 nucleotide sequence: TGTGCCAGCAGCTTAGGGGTAGCGTTGGAGACCCAGTACTTC. Protein: CASSLGVALETQYF.